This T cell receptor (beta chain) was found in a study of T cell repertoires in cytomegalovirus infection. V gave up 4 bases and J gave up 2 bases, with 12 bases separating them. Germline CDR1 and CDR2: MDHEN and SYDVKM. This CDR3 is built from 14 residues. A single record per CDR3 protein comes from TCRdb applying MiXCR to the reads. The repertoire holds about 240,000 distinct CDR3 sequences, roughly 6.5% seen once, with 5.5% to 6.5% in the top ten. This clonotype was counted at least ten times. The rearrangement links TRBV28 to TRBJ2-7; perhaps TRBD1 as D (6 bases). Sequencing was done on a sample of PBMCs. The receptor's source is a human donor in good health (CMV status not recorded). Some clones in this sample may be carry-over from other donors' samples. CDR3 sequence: CASSSPGQTYEQYF. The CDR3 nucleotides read TGTGCCAGCAGTTCTCCGGGACAAACCTACGAGCAGTACTTC.